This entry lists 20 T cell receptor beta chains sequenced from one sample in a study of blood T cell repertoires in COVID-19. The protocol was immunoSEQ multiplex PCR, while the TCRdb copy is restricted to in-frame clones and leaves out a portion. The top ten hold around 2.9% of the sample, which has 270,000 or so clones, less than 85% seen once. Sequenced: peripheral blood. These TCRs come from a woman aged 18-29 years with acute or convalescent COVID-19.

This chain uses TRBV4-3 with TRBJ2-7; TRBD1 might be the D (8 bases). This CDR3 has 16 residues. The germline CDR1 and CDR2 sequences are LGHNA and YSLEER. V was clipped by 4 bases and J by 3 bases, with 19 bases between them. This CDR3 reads CASSPKGGDRFYEQYF. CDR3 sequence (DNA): TGCGCCAGCAGCCCCAAGGGGGGGGACAGGTTCTACGAGCAGTACTTC.

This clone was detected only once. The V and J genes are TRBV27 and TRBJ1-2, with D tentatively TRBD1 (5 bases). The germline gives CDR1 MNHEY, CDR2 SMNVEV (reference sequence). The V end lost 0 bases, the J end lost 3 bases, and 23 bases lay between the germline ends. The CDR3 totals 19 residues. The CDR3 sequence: CASSLSGPGGTGWHYGYTF. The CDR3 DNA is TGTGCCAGCAGTTTATCCGGCCCGGGGGGAACAGGATGGCACTATGGCTACACCTTC.

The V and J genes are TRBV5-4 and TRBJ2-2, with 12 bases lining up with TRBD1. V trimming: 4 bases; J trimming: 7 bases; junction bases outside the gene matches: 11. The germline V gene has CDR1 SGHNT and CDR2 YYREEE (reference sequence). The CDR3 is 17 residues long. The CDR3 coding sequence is TGTGCCAGCAGCCGATCCCGGGACAGGGGGCTGGGCGGGGAGCTGTTTTTT. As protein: CASSRSRDRGLGGELFF.

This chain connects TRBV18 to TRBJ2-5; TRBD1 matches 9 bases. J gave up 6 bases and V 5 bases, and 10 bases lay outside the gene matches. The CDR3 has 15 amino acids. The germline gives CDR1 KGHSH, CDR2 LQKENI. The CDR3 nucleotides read TGTGCCAGCTCAAACCGGGACAGGGACTTCCAGACCCAGTACTTC. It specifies CASSNRDRDFQTQYF. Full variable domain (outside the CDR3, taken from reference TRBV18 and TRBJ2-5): NAGVMQNPRHLVRRRGQEARLRCSPMKGHSHVYWYRQLPEEGLKFMVYLQKENIIDESGMPKERFSAEFPKEGPSILRIQQVVRGDSAAYFCASSNRDRDFQTQYFGPGTRLLVL.

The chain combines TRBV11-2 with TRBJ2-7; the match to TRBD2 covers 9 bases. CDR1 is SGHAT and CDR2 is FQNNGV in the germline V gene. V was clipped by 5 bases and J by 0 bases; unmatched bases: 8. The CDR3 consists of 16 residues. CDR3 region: CASSAYSGSRSYEQYF. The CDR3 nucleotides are TGTGCCAGCAGCGCCTATAGCGGGAGCCGCTCCTACGAGCAGTACTTC.

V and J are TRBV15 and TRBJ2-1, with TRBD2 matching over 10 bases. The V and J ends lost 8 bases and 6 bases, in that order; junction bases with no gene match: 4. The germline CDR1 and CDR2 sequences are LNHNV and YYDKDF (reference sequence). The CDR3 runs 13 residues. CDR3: CATVASGSNEQFF. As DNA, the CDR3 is TGTGCCACCGTGGCTAGCGGGAGCAATGAGCAGTTCTTC.

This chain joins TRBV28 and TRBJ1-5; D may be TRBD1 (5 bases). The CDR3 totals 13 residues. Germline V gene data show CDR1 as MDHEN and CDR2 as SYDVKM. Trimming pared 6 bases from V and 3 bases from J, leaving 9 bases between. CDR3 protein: CASSTGYNQPQHF. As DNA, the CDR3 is TGTGCCAGCAGCACAGGATACAATCAGCCCCAGCATTTT.

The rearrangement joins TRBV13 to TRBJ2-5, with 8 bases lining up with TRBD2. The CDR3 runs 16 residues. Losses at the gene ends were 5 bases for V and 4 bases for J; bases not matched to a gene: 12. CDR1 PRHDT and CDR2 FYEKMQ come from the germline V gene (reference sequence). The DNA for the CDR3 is TGTGCCAGCAGCCTGGGCGGGGGGCGACGAGGAGAGACCCAGTACTTC. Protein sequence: CASSLGGGRRGETQYF.

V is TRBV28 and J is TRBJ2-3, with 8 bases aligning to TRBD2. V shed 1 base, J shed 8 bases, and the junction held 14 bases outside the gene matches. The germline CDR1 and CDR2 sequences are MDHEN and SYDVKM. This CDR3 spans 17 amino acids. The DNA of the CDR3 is TGTGCCAGCAGTTTATCTATGGGACTAGTTTTACTGTTTACGCAGTATTTT. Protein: CASSLSMGLVLLFTQYF.

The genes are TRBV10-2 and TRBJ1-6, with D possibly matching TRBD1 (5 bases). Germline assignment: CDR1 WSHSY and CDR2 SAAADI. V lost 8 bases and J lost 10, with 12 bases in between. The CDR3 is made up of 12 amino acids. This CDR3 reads CASAQRGSPLHF. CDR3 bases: TGCGCCAGCGCCCAGCGGGGGTCACCCCTCCACTTT.

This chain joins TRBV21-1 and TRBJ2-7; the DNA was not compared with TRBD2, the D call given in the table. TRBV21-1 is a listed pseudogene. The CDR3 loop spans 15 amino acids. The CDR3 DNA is TGTGCCAGCAGCAAAGTTGACGGGAGCCCTCCCGAGCAGTACTTC. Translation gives CASSKVDGSPPEQYF.

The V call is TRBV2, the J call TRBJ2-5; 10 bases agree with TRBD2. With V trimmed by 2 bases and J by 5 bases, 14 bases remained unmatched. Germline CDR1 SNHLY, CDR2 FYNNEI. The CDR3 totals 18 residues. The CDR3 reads CASSELAGDSRGRETQYF. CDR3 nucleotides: TGTGCCAGCAGTGAACTAGCGGGAGATTCCAGAGGTCGGGAGACCCAGTACTTC.

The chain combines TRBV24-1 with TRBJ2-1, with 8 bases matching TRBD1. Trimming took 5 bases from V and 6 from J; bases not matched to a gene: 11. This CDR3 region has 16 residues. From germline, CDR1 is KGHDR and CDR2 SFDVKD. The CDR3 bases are TGTGCCACCAGTGTCAGGGGGCGGGACGTGACCAATGAGCAGTTCTTC. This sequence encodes CATSVRGRDVTNEQFF.

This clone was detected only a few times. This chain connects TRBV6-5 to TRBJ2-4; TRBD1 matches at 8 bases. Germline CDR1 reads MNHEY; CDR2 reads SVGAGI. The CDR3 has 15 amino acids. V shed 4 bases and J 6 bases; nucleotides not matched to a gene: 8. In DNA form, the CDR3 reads TGTGCCAGCAGTTCCGCCGGGACAGGAGGAAACATTCAGTACTTC. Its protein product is CASSSAGTGGNIQYF.

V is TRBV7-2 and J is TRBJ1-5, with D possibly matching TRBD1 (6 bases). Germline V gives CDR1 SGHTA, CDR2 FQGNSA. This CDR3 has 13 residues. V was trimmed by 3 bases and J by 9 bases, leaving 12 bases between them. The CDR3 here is CASSFDTGRPQHF. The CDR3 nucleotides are TGTGCCAGCAGCTTCGATACAGGGCGGCCCCAGCATTTT.

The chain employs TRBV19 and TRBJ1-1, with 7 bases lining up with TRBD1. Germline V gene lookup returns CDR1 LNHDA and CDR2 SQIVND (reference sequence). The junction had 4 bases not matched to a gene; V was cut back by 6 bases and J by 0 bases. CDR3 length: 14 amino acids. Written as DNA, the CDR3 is TGTGCCAGTAGGGGACAGAACATGAACACTGAAGCTTTCTTT. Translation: CASRGQNMNTEAFF.

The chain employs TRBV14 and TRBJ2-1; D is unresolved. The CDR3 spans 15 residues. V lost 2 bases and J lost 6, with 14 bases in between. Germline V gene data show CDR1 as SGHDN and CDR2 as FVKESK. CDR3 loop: CASSQKTTIRNEQFF. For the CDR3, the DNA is TGTGCCAGCAGCCAAAAAACGACAATTCGCAATGAGCAGTTCTTC.

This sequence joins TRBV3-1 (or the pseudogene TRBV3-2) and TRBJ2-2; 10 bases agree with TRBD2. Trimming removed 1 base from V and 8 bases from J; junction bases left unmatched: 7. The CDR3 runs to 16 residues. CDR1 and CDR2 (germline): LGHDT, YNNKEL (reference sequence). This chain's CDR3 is CASSQVASGSDGELFF. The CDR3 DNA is TGTGCCAGCAGCCAAGTGGCTAGCGGGAGCGATGGGGAGCTGTTTTTT.

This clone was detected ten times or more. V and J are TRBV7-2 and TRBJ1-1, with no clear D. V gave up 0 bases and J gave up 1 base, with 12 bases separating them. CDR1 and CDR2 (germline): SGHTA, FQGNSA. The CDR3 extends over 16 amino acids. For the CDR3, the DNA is TGTGCCAGCAGCTTAGCGGCTGCGGCCCGGAACACTGAAGCTTTCTTT. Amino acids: CASSLAAAARNTEAFF.

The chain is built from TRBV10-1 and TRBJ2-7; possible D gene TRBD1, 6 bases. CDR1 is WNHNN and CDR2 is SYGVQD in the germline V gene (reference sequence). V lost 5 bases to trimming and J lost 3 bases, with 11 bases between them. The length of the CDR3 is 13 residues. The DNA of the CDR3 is TGCGCCAGCAGTCCGGGACACGGCTACGAGCAGTACTTC. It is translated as CASSPGHGYEQYF.